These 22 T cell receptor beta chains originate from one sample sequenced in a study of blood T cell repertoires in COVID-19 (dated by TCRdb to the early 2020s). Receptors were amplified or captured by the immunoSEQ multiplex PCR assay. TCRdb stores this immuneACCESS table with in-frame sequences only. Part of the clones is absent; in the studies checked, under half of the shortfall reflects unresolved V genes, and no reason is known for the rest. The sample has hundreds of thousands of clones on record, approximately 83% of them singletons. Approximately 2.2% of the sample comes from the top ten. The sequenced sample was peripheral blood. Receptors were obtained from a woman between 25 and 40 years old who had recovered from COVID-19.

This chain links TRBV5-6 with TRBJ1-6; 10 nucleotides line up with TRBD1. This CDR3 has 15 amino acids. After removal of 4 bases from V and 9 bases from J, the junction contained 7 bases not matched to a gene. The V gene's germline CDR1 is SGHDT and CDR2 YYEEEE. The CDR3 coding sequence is TGTGCCAGCAGCCCCCAGGGGACAGGGGTTTCACCCCTCCACTTT. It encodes CASSPQGTGVSPLHF. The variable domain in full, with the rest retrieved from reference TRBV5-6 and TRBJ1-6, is DAGVTQSPTHLIKTRGQQVTLRCSPKSGHDTVSWYQQALGQGPQFIFQYYEEEERQRGNFPDRFSGHQFPNYSSELNVNALLLGDSALYLCASSPQGTGVSPLHFGNGTRLTVT.

Here the CDR3 reads CASRLTSASYNEQFF. In DNA, the CDR3 is TGCGCCAGCAGACTGACTAGCGCCTCCTACAATGAGCAGTTCTTC. The rearrangement joins TRBV5-1 to TRBJ2-1, with TRBD2 matching 8 bases. The CDR3 sequence is 15 residues long. The V gene end was trimmed by 5 bases and the J gene end by 0 bases; junction bases not matched to a gene: 4. Germline V gene lookup returns CDR1 SGHRS and CDR2 YFSETQ.

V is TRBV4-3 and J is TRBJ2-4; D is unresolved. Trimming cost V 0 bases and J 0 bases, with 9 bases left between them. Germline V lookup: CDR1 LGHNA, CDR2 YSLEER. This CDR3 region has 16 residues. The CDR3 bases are TGCGCCAGCAGCCAAGATGGAGATGTAGCCAAAAACATTCAGTACTTC. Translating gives CASSQDGDVAKNIQYF.

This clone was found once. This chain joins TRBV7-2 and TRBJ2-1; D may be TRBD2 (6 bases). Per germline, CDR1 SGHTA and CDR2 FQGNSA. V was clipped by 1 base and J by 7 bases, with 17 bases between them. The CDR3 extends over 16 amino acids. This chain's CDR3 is CASSLGSNRGRNEQFF. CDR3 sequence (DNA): TGTGCCAGCAGCTTAGGTTCGAATAGAGGGAGGAATGAGCAGTTCTTC.

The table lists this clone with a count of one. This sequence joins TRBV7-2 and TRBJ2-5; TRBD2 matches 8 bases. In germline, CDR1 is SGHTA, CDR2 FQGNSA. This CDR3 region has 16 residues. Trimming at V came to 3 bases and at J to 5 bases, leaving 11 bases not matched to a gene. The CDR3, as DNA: TGTGCCAGCAGCTTCAAAAAAGGACTAGCTGGGGAGACCCAGTACTTC. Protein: CASSFKKGLAGETQYF.

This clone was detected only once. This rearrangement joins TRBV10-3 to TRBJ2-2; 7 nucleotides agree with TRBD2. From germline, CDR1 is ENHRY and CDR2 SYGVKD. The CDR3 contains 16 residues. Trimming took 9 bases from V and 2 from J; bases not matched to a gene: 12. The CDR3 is CAMSDQAGTNTGELFF. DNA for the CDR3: TGTGCCATGTCCGATCAAGCGGGGACTAACACCGGGGAGCTGTTTTTT.

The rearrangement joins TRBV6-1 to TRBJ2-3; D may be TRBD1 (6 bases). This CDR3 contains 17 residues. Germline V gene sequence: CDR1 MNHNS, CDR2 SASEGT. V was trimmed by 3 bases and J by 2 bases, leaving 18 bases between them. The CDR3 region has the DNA TGTGCCAGCAGTGATAAAACCTGGAACAGGGCCACAGATACGCAGTATTTT. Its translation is CASSDKTWNRATDTQYF.

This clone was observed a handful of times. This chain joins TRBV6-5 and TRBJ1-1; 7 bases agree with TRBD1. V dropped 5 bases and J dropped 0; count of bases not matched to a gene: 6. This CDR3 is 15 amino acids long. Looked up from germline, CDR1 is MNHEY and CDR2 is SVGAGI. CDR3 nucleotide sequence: TGTGCCAGCAGTCAGGGGGACGGCCTGAACACTGAAGCTTTCTTT. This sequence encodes CASSQGDGLNTEAFF.

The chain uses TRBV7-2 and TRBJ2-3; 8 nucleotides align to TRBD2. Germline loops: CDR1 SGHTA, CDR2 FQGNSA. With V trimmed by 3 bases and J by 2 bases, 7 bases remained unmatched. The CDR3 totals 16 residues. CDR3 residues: CASSLGNSGTTDTQYF. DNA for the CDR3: TGTGCCAGCAGCTTGGGAAATAGCGGGACCACAGATACGCAGTATTTT.

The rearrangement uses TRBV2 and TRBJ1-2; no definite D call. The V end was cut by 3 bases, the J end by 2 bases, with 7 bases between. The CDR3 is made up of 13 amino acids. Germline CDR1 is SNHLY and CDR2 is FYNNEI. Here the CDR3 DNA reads TGTGCCAGCAGTGAGGCGCGGAACTATGGCTACACCTTC. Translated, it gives CASSEARNYGYTF.

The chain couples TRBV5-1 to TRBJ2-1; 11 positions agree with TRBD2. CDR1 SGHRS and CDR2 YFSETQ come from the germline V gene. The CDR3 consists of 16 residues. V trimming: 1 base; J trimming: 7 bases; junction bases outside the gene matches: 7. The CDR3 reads CASSLPGTSGGNEQFF. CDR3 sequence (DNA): TGCGCCAGCAGCTTGCCCGGGACTAGCGGTGGGAATGAGCAGTTCTTC.

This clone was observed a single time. CDR3 protein: CASSEVAAGVNEQFF. DNA for the CDR3: TGTGCCAGCAGTGAGGTGGCAGCGGGCGTCAATGAGCAGTTCTTC. The rearrangement uses TRBV6-4 and TRBJ2-1; D possibly corresponds to TRBD2 (6 bases). V was pared by 3 bases and J by 6 bases, with 15 bases between. Germline V gene lookup returns CDR1 MRHNA and CDR2 SNTAGT. The CDR3 runs 15 residues.

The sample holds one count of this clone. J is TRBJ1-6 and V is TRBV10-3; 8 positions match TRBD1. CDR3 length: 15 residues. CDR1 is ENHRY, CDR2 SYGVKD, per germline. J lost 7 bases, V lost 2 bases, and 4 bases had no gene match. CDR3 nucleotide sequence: TGTGCCATCAGTGAGCCAGGGGGCAAGAATTCACCCCTCCACTTT. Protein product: CAISEPGGKNSPLHF.

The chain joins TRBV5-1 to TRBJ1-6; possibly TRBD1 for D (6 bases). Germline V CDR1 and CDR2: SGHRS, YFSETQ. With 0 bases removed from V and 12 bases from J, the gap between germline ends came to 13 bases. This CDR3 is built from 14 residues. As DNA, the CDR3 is TGCGCCAGCAGCTTGGCTACACAACAGGGACCCCTCCACTTT. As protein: CASSLATQQGPLHF.

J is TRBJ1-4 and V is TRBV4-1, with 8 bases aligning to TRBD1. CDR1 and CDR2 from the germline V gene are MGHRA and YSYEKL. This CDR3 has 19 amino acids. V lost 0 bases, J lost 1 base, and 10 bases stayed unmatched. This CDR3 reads CASSQEGPGGVGTNEKLFF. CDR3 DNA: TGCGCCAGCAGCCAAGAGGGCCCAGGGGGCGTAGGAACTAATGAAAAACTGTTTTTT.

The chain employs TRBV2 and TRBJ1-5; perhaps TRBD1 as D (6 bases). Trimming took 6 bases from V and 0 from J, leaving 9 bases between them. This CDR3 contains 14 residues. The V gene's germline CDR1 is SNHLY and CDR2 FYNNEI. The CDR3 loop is CASRDSFSNQPQHF. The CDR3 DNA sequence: TGTGCCAGCAGGGACAGTTTTAGCAATCAGCCCCAGCATTTT.

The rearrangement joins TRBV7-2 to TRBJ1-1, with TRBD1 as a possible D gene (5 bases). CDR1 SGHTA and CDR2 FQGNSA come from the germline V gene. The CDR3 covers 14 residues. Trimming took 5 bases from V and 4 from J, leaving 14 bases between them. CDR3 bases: TGTGCCAGCAGCCCACACAGCGGGGGCACTGAAGCTTTCTTT. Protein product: CASSPHSGGTEAFF.

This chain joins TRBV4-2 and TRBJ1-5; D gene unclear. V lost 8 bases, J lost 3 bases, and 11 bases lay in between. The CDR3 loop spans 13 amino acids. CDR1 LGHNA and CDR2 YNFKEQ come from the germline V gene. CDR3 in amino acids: CASGERHNQPQHF. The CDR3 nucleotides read TGTGCCAGCGGGGAGAGACACAATCAGCCCCAGCATTTT.

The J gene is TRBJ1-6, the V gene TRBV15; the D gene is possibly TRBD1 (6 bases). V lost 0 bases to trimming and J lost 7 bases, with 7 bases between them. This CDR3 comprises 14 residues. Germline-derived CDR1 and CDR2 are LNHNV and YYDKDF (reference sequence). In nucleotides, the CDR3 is TGTGCCACCAGCAGAGACCAGGGGAATTCACCCCTCCACTTT. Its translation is CATSRDQGNSPLHF.

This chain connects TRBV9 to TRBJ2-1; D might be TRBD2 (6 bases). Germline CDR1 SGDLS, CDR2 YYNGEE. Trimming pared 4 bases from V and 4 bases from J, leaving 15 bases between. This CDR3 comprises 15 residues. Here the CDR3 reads CASSMRLGSYNEQFF. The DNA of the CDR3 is TGTGCCAGCAGCATGCGACTAGGATCTTACAATGAGCAGTTCTTC.

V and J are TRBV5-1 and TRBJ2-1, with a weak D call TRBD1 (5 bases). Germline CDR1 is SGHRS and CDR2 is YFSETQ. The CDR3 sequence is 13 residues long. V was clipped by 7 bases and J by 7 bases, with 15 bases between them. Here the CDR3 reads CASYLDTPNEQFF. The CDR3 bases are TGCGCCAGCTACCTGGACACTCCAAATGAGCAGTTCTTC.

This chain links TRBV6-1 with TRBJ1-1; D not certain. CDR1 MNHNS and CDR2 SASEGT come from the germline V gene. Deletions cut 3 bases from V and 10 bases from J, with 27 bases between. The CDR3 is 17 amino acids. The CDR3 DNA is TGTGCCAGCAGTGACGGACCCTTGGAATTTGGTTACCGGGGAGCTTTCTTT. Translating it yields CASSDGPLEFGYRGAFF.